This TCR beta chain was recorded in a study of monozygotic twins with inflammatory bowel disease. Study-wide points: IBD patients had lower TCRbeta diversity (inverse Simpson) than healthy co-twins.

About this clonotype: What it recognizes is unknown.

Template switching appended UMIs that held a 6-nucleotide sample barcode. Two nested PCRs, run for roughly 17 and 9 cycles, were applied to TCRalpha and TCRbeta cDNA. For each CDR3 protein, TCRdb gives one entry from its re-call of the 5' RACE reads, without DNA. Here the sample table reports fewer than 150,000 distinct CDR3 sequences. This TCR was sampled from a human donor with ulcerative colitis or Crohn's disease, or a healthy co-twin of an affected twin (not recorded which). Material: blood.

CDR3 protein: CASSLVGGGAYETQYF. V usage is TRBV5-4 and J usage is TRBJ2-5; TCRdb's D gene call, TRBD1, goes unchecked for lack of DNA. The germline gives CDR1 SGHNT, CDR2 YYREEE (reference sequence). The CDR3 is made up of 16 amino acids.